The source of this T cell receptor (beta chain) is a study of blood T cells in healthy people across ages. Overall study results and limits: Naive T cell percentage and TCR beta diversity correlated strongly. It was not possible, with unsorted PBMCs, to conclusively compare naive and antigen-experienced cells.

Details on this clonotype: What it binds is not known.

PBMCs numbering at least 7 million were isolated per sample. Through a sample-barcoded 5' primer and a J-beta primer mix, a second PCR was run for roughly 6 to 11 cycles. From the 5' RACE reads, TCRdb called clonotypes with MiXCR, one entry per CDR3 protein. The sample lists under 1 million distinct CDR3 sequences; under 45% were seen once. In germline, CDR1 is LNHNV, CDR2 YYDKDF (reference sequence). Trimming cost V 0 bases and J 3 bases; bases outside gene matches: 6. The CDR3 loop spans 16 amino acids. This receptor was identified in a man aged 60-69 years in good health. The sequencing input was blood. The chain uses TRBV15 and TRBJ1-2; TRBD1 agrees at 8 bases. CDR3: CATSRDSGGRDYGYTF. CDR3 nucleotides: TGTGCCACCAGCAGAGATTCAGGGGGCCGGGACTATGGCTACACCTTC.